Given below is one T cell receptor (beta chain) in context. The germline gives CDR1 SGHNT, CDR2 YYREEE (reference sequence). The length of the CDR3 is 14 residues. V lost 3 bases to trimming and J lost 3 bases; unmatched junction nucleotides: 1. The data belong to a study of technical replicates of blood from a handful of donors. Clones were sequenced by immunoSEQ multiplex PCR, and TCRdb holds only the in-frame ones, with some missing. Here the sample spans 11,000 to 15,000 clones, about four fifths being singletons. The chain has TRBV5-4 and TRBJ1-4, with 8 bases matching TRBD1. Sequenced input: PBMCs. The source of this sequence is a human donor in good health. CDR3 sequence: CASSSGGPNEKLFF. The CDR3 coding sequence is TGTGCCAGCAGCTCAGGGGGCCCTAATGAAAAACTGTTTTTT.